This T cell receptor (beta chain) was documented in a study of post-analysis software for immune sequencing data. Looking at the study overall: Patients had relapsing-remitting, secondary progressive or progressive-relapsing multiple sclerosis; some lacked subtype. Overall study results and limits: When the samples were clustered directly with F measure, those that had been prepared in the same batch showed strong co-clustering. Multiple sclerosis patients had significantly lower normalized Chao1 diversity than controls. TRBV5-6, TRBV5-1 and TRBV20-1 were among five TRBV segments more frequent in patients than controls.

Researchers reported that TCR beta cDNA libraries carried unique molecular identifiers. Yield was some 540,000 cDNA molecules from about 1 to 10 million T cells. From the PCR reads, TCRdb called clonotypes with MiXCR, one entry per CDR3 protein. Of approximately 660,000 distinct CDR3 sequences in the sample, approximately 59% were seen once. This CDR3 has 16 amino acids. Trimming shortened V by 3 bases and J by 0 bases, and 15 bases separated the two germline ends. The germline V gene has CDR1 DFQATT and CDR2 SNEGSKA (reference sequence). A remark on this clonotype: No antigen is known for it.

Sequenced input: blood. The sequence came from a girl aged 2 to 10 with multiple sclerosis. This chain links TRBV20-1 with TRBJ2-1, with a tentative D call TRBD1 (6 bases). The CDR3 DNA is TGCAGTGCTAGTCAACAGGGATTTAGCTCCTACAATGAGCAGTTCTTC. Its translation: CSASQQGFSSYNEQFF.